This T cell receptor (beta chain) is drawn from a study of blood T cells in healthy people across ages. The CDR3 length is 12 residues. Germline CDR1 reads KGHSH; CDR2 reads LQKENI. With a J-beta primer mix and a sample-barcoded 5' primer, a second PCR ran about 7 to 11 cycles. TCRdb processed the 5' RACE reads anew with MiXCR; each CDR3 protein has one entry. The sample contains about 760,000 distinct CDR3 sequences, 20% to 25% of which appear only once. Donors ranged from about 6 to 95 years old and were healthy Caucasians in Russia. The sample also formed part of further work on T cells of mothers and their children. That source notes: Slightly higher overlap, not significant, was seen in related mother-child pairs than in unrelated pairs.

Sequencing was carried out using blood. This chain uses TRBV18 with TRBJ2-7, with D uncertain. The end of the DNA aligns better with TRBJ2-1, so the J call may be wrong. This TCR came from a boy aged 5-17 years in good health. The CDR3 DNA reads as TGTGCCAGCTCACCACAGGCGGTTGAGCAGTTCTTC. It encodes CASSPQAVEQFF.